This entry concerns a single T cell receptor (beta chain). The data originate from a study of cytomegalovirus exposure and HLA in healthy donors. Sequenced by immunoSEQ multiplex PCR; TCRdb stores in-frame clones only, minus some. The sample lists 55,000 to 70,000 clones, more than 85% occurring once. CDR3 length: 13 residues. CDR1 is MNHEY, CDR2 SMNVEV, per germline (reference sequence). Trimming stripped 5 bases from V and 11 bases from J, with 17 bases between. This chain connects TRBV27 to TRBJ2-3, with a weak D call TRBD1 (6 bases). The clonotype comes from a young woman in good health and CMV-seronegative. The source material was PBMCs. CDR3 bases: TGTGCCAGCAGTCATGGACAGACCCTAGGGCAGTATTTT. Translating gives CASSHGQTLGQYF.